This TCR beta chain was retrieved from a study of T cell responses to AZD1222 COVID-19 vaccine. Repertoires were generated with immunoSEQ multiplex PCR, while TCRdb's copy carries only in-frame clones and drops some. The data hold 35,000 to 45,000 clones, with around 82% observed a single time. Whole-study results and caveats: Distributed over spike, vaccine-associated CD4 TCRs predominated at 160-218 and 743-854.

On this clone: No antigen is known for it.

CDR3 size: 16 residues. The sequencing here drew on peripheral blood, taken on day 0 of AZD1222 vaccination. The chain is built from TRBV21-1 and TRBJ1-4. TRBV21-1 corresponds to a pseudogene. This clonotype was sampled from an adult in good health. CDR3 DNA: TGTGCCAGCAGCAACGGGGGGCGGATGGGTAATGAAAAACTGTTTTTT. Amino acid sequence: CASSNGGRMGNEKLFF.